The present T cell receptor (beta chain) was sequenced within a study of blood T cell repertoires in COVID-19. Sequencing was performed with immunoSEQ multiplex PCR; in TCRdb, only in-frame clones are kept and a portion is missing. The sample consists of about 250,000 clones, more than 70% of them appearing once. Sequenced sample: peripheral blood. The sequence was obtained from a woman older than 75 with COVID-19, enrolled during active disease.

Here the CDR3 DNA reads TGTGCCACACGACTAGCGGGGGAGACCGGGGAGCTGTTTTTT. Protein product: CATRLAGETGELFF. The chain combines TRBV6-4 with TRBJ2-2, with 12 bases matching TRBD2. There are 14 residues in the CDR3. J gave up 5 bases and V 10 bases, and 5 bases lay outside the gene matches. Germline lookup yields CDR1 MRHNA and CDR2 SNTAGT.